Below, 16 T cell receptor beta chains from the same sample are listed, as sequenced in a study of regulatory T cells in long-lasting Graves disease. Combining iRepertoire HTBI primers with Arm-PCR of CDR3 regions, the authors built TCR beta libraries. TCRdb ran MiXCR on the multiplex PCR reads and lists one entry per CDR3 protein. The table lists fewer than 450,000 distinct CDR3 sequences, 20% of them singletons, with under 25% in the top ten. The sample's time point: persistent/refractory GD, antithyroid drugs over 5 years with positive TRAb. PBMC-derived RNA was used for the TCR library. This specimen was peripheral blood mononuclear cells (PBMCs), taken when the disease was refractory, from a patient treated with antithyroid drugs. All receptors derive from a female donor with Graves disease.

The V gene is TRBV12-3 or TRBV12-4, the J gene TRBJ2-5, with TRBD2 matching 8 bases. This CDR3 contains 16 residues. After removal of 5 bases from V and 2 bases from J, the junction contained 10 bases not matched to a gene. CDR3 residues: CASSERLARGQETQYF. In nucleotides, the CDR3 is TGTGCCAGCAGTGAACGACTAGCGAGAGGGCAAGAGACCCAGTACTTC.

Remarks on this clonotype: This clone may be a read error of a much larger clone one base away. The chain is built from TRBV5-4 and TRBJ1-1, with D possibly TRBD1 on 6 matching bases. Trimming left V 5 bases short and J 2 bases short, with 10 bases between. CDR3 length: 13 amino acids. CDR1 is SGHNT, CDR2 YYREEE, per germline (reference sequence). CDR3 coding DNA: TGTGCCAGCAGTTGGGACATAAACACTGAAGCTTTCTTT. This codes for CASSWDINTEAFF.

Comment on this clonotype: This may be a read error: a much more frequent sequence differs by one nucleotide. The rearrangement joins TRBV6-1 to TRBJ2-7; 9 bases fit TRBD2. Germline CDR1 MNHNS, CDR2 SASEGT. The CDR3 contains 13 residues. The CDR3 here is CASSRGLAYEQCF. CDR3 DNA sequence: TGTGCCAGCAGTAGGGGACTAGCTTACGAGCAGTGCTTC.

This clonotype showed up many times. This rearrangement joins TRBV7-9 to TRBJ2-7; 9 positions agree with TRBD2. CDR3 length equals 15 residues. The germline V gene encodes CDR1 SEHNR and CDR2 FQNEAQ (reference sequence). V lost 1 base and J lost 3; bases outside the gene matches: 4. The CDR3 sequence is CASSLESGRYYEQYF. CDR3 sequence (DNA): TGTGCCAGCAGCTTAGAGAGCGGGAGGTACTACGAGCAGTACTTC.

This clonotype was seen ten or more times. The J gene is TRBJ1-4, the V gene TRBV2, with 7 nucleotides matching TRBD1. Trimming at V came to 4 bases and at J to 5 bases, leaving 7 bases not matched to a gene. The CDR3 contains 15 residues. Germline CDR1 reads SNHLY; CDR2 reads FYNNEI. The CDR3 DNA sequence: TGTGCCAGCAGTGGGGACAGAAAAATAAATGAAAAACTGTTTTTT. Protein sequence: CASSGDRKINEKLFF.

In this sample, this clonotype turned up many times. The J gene is TRBJ1-6, the V gene TRBV28, with a weak D call TRBD1 (5 bases). This CDR3 comprises 15 residues. V lost 3 bases to trimming and J lost 2 bases, with 8 bases between them. Per the germline V gene, CDR1 is MDHEN and CDR2 is SYDVKM. CDR3 coding DNA: TGTGCCAGCAGTTTCCAGGGTGCCTATAATTCACCCCTCCACTTT. Translating gives CASSFQGAYNSPLHF.

This clonotype appeared many times. As DNA, the CDR3 is TGTGCCAGCAGTGTCAACGGGCCCTACGAGCAGTACTTC. Amino acids: CASSVNGPYEQYF. The genes are TRBV2 and TRBJ2-7; D unresolved. V lost 4 bases, J lost 2 bases, and 9 bases lay in between. Per the germline V gene, CDR1 is SNHLY and CDR2 is FYNNEI. The CDR3 totals 13 residues.

At least ten counts were recorded for this clonotype. This sequence joins TRBV28 and TRBJ2-2, with TRBD1 matching over 9 bases. V lost 8 bases to trimming and J lost 7 bases; unmatched junction nucleotides: 14. The length of the CDR3 is 16 residues. Per germline, CDR1 MDHEN and CDR2 SYDVKM. CDR3 DNA: TGTGCCAGCCGACAGGGGGACCGTCGGTGGAACGGGGAGCTGTTTTTT. Translating gives CASRQGDRRWNGELFF.

This clonotype appeared many times. In DNA form, the CDR3 reads TGTGCCAGCAGTTTTTTCCCAGGGAGCAATCAGCCCCAGCATTTT. Translation gives CASSFFPGSNQPQHF. The chain employs TRBV28 and TRBJ1-5, with D perhaps TRBD1 (5 bases). The CDR3 is 15 amino acids. Looked up from germline, CDR1 is MDHEN and CDR2 is SYDVKM. Trimming removed 3 bases from V and 1 base from J, with 10 bases in between. The full variable domain, its missing parts supplied by reference TRBV28 and TRBJ1-5, is DVKVTQSSRYLVKRTGEKVFLECVQDMDHENMFWYRQDPGLGLRLIYFSYDVKMKEKGDIPEGYSVSREKKERFSLILESASTNQTSMYLCASSFFPGSNQPQHFGDGTRLSIL.

This clonotype showed up just once. V and J are TRBV7-8 and TRBJ1-3, with D possibly being TRBD1 (6 bases). Trimming took 0 bases from V and 1 from J, leaving 7 bases between them. The V gene's germline CDR1 is SGHVS and CDR2 FQNEAQ. The CDR3 contains 15 residues. The CDR3 protein is CASSLAGQSGNTIYF. The DNA of the CDR3 is TGTGCCAGCAGCTTAGCCGGACAGTCTGGAAACACCATATATTTT.

This clonotype was found a few times. The rearrangement links TRBV6-1 to TRBJ2-1; TRBD2 is a possible D gene (5 bases). The germline V gene has CDR1 MNHNS and CDR2 SASEGT. There are 14 residues in the CDR3. The V gene lost 5 bases and the J gene lost 3 bases, with 11 bases spanning the gap. CDR3 residues: CASSPSGNYNEQFF. Here the CDR3 DNA reads TGTGCCAGCAGTCCCAGCGGTAACTACAATGAGCAGTTCTTC.

The genes are TRBV14 and TRBJ1-6, with a weak D call TRBD1 (5 bases). The germline V and J ends were trimmed by 3 bases and 3 bases, with 6 bases remaining between them. Germline CDR1 is SGHDN and CDR2 is FVKESK. CDR3 size: 14 residues. The CDR3 region has the DNA TGTGCCAGCAGCCAGGGGGGCTATAATTCACCCCTCCACTTT. This encodes CASSQGGYNSPLHF. The full variable domain, its missing parts supplied by reference TRBV14 and TRBJ1-6, is EAGVTQFPSHSVIEKGQTVTLRCDPISGHDNLYWYRRVMGKEIKFLLHFVKESKQDESGMPNNRFLAERTGGTYSTLKVQPAELEDSGVYFCASSQGGYNSPLHFGNGTRLTVT.

This clonotype was counted ten times or more. CDR3: CASSVGALNEKLFF. DNA for the CDR3: TGTGCCAGCAGCGTTGGGGCGCTCAATGAAAAACTGTTTTTT. The rearrangement uses TRBV28 and TRBJ1-4; tentatively, D is TRBD1 (5 bases). The CDR3 has 14 residues. V lost 6 bases, J lost 5 bases, and 13 bases lay in between. Germline V lookup: CDR1 MDHEN, CDR2 SYDVKM.

This clonotype was counted many times. This chain links TRBV6-5 with TRBJ2-5; D is possibly TRBD2 (6 bases). The CDR3 sequence is 14 residues long. Germline assignment: CDR1 MNHEY and CDR2 SVGAGI. With 2 bases removed from V and 2 bases from J, the gap between germline ends came to 9 bases. The CDR3 reads CASSYLGGQETQYF. CDR3 bases: TGTGCCAGCAGTTACCTGGGAGGACAAGAGACCCAGTACTTC.

The chain links TRBV5-1 to TRBJ2-7, with TRBD1 matching over 9 bases. The CDR3 has 16 amino acids. Germline V lookup: CDR1 SGHRS, CDR2 YFSETQ. Unmatched junction bases numbered 11, after V lost 4 bases and J lost 3 bases. CDR3 sequence reads: CASSPEGQGSLYEQYF. The CDR3 DNA sequence: TGCGCCAGCAGCCCCGAGGGACAGGGATCCCTCTACGAGCAGTACTTC. The variable domain in full, completed from reference TRBV5-1 and TRBJ2-7, reads KAGVTQTPRYLIKTRGQQVTLSCSPISGHRSVSWYQQTPGQGLQFLFEYFSETQRNKGNFPGRFSGRQFSNSRSEMNVSTLELGDSALYLCASSPEGQGSLYEQYFGPGTRLTVT.

This rearrangement joins TRBV19 to TRBJ1-1, with a tentative D call TRBD1 (6 bases). This CDR3 has 12 amino acids. V gave up 8 bases and J gave up 6 bases, with 13 bases separating them. Germline V gene data show CDR1 as LNHDA and CDR2 as SQIVND (reference sequence). The CDR3: CASLGWTAEAFF. DNA of the CDR3: TGTGCCAGTCTTGGGTGGACAGCTGAAGCTTTCTTT. Full variable domain (outside the CDR3, taken from reference TRBV19 and TRBJ1-1): DGGITQSPKYLFRKEGQNVTLSCEQNLNHDAMYWYRQDPGQGLRLIYYSQIVNDFQKGDIAEGYSVSREKKESFPLTVTSAQKNPTAFYLCASLGWTAEAFFGQGTRLTVV.